This entry describes one TCR beta chain. Generated by immunoSEQ multiplex PCR, the TCRdb table keeps only in-frame clones and is missing some. In the table there are under 200,000 clones, less than 90% of which are singletons. Per germline, CDR1 SNHLY and CDR2 FYNNEI. The CDR3 is made up of 12 amino acids. V lost 3 bases and J lost 4, with 4 bases in between. The data were taken from a study of blood T cell repertoires in COVID-19. Overall study context: The United States, Italy and Spain were the sources of the acute and convalescent COVID-19 samples. PBMCs, B-cell-depleted T cells, or T cells were the source of the cDNA or gDNA that made up the material.

This study enrolled people aged 18 to 89 from about two dozen US geographic areas. Cohort assignment relied on participant-reported clinical history. This clonotype was obtained from a woman aged 25-40 years who had been exposed to COVID-19. Sequenced sample: PBMCs or T cells enriched from blood (not recorded which). This chain uses TRBV2 with TRBJ1-5, with D hard to call. The CDR3 DNA sequence: TGTGCCAGCAGTGACCGGAATCAGCCCCAGCATTTT. Protein product: CASSDRNQPQHF.